Below are 23 T cell receptor beta chains sequenced from a single sample in a study of blood T cells in healthy people across ages. A J-beta primer mix and a sample-barcoded 5' primer were used in a second PCR of roughly 6 to 11 cycles. TCRdb recomputed calls from the 5' RACE reads with MiXCR, one row per CDR3 protein. The data contain about 570,000 distinct CDR3 sequences, about 26% of them singletons. Material for sequencing was blood. Receptor source: a woman aged 70-85 years in good health.

The J gene is TRBJ2-5, the V gene TRBV24-1; TRBD2 agrees at 9 bases. V dropped 3 bases and J dropped 4; count of bases not matched to a gene: 8. Germline values: CDR1 KGHDR, CDR2 SFDVKD. This CDR3 is built from 16 residues. Here the CDR3 DNA reads TGTGCCACCAGTGATGCTAGCGGGGAGGAAGGAGAGACCCAGTACTTC. Translating it yields CATSDASGEEGETQYF.

The rearrangement uses TRBV5-1 and TRBJ2-3; D is perhaps TRBD1 or TRBD2 (5 bases each). The CDR3 spans 15 residues. CDR1 and CDR2 from the germline V gene are SGHRS and YFSETQ. Trimming shortened V by 3 bases and J by 7 bases, and 18 bases separated the two germline ends. CDR3 coding DNA: TGCGCCAGCAGCTCCTCCGGGACCCCGGAGAATACGCAGTATTTT. It is translated as CASSSSGTPENTQYF. The full variable domain, its missing parts supplied by reference TRBV5-1 and TRBJ2-3, is KAGVTQTPRYLIKTRGQQVTLSCSPISGHRSVSWYQQTPGQGLQFLFEYFSETQRNKGNFPGRFSGRQFSNSRSEMNVSTLELGDSALYLCASSSSGTPENTQYFGPGTRLTVL.

V usage is TRBV12-3 or TRBV12-4 and J usage is TRBJ2-5; possible D gene TRBD1, 6 bases. The length of the CDR3 is 16 residues. Trimming left V 5 bases short and J 0 bases short, with 16 bases between. DNA for the CDR3: TGTGCCAGCAGTCTAAAGGACAGTCTGTACCAAGAGACCCAGTACTTC. This codes for CASSLKDSLYQETQYF.

This clonotype was counted ten times or more. The chain employs TRBV4-3 and TRBJ1-5; perhaps TRBD1 as D (5 bases). Germline V gene sequence: CDR1 LGHNA, CDR2 YSLEER. The CDR3 totals 15 residues. Trimming removed 3 bases at V and 0 bases at J, with 9 bases between. The CDR3 protein is CASSQGRYSNQPQHF. The CDR3 DNA is TGCGCCAGCAGCCAGGGACGGTATAGCAATCAGCCCCAGCATTTT.

This chain joins TRBV29-1 and TRBJ2-5; possibly TRBD1 for D (6 bases). The DNA end is more similar to TRBJ2-7, so the J call may be wrong. This CDR3 region has 12 residues. From germline, CDR1 is SQVTM and CDR2 ANQGSEA. This CDR3 reads CSVGPRGGEQYF. CDR3 nucleotide sequence: TGCAGCGTCGGACCAAGAGGGGGCGAGCAGTACTTC.

This clonotype came up a few times. The rearrangement links TRBV7-2 to TRBJ1-3; no firm D call. Between the trimmed V and J ends, which lost 1 base and 0 bases, there was a span of 10 bases. In germline, CDR1 is SGHTA, CDR2 FQGNSA. CDR3 length: 16 amino acids. The chain's CDR3 is CASSLERGSSGNTIYF. The CDR3 bases are TGTGCCAGCAGCTTAGAACGGGGAAGCTCTGGAAACACCATATATTTT.

This clonotype was observed many times. The rearrangement joins TRBV15 to TRBJ1-1; no definite D call. Germline loops: CDR1 LNHNV, CDR2 YYDKDF (reference sequence). V lost 5 bases, J lost 4 bases, and 17 bases lay in between. This CDR3 is built from 15 residues. The CDR3 DNA reads TGTGCCACCAGCGTTAACAGTGAATGGAGCACTGAAGCTTTCTTT. Protein sequence: CATSVNSEWSTEAFF.

The genes are TRBV6-2 or TRBV6-3 and TRBJ2-2, with 10 bases that match TRBD2. Germline CDR1 is MNHEY and CDR2 is SVGEGT. CDR3 length: 15 residues. After removal of 8 bases from V and 6 bases from J, the junction contained 9 bases not matched to a gene. The CDR3 DNA is TGTGCCAGCGGCCTAGCGGGGGTAAACGCCGGGGAGCTGTTTTTT. Residues: CASGLAGVNAGELFF.

As for this clonotype: At one end, the junction sequence differs from germline, possibly due to a read error. The chain couples TRBV6-2 or TRBV6-3 to TRBJ2-5; 8 bases match TRBD1. This CDR3 region has 15 residues. The V gene's germline CDR1 is MNHEY and CDR2 SVGEGT. The CDR3 bases are TGTGCCAGCAGTTCCCGCGGACAGGGACAAGGGACCCAGTACTTC. Encoded protein: CASSSRGQGQGTQYF.

This clonotype is a singleton in its sample. The chain employs TRBV30 and TRBJ2-3, with 7 bases fitting TRBD2. CDR3 length: 13 amino acids. Germline loops: CDR1 GTSNPN, CDR2 SVGIG (reference sequence). V gave up 3 bases and J gave up 2 bases; unmatched junction bases: 2. The CDR3 region has the DNA TGTGCCTGGAGCGGGGGGTCCACAGATACGCAGTATTTT. It is translated as CAWSGGSTDTQYF.

The genes are TRBV6-2 or TRBV6-3 and TRBJ2-2, with a tentative D call TRBD1 (6 bases). This CDR3 is built from 15 residues. Looked up from germline, CDR1 is MNHEY and CDR2 is SVGEGT. Between the trimmed V and J ends, which lost 7 bases and 2 bases, there was a span of 14 bases. This CDR3 is CASKRTVQNTGELFF. CDR3 in DNA: TGTGCCAGCAAAAGGACAGTTCAAAACACCGGGGAGCTGTTTTTT.

This chain joins TRBV4-3 and TRBJ2-3, with D perhaps assigned TRBD1 or TRBD2 (6 bases each). CDR3 size: 16 residues. Germline CDR1 reads LGHNA; CDR2 reads YSLEER. V was pared by 0 bases and J by 4 bases, with 14 bases between. The CDR3 coding sequence is TGCGCCAGCAGCCAAGATTTGGGGGGCCGCGCAGATACGCAGTATTTT. Protein sequence: CASSQDLGGRADTQYF.

This clonotype has a handful of counts. The chain joins TRBV7-8 to TRBJ2-7; TRBD1 is a possible D gene (6 bases). The CDR3 totals 22 residues. From germline, CDR1 is SGHVS and CDR2 FQNEAQ. Trimming took 2 bases from V and 3 from J, leaving 35 bases between them. The DNA of the CDR3 is TGTGCCAGCAGCTTATCGCTGGGGGCTTTTTCCAGGTTTGAGCCAGTTATCTACGAGCAGTACTTC. Amino acids: CASSLSLGAFSRFEPVIYEQYF.

This clonotype was seen many times. The CDR3 DNA is TGTGCCAGCAGCCAAGAGTCTTCTGGAAACACCATATATTTT. This encodes CASSQESSGNTIYF. The chain carries TRBV3-1 and TRBJ1-3; the D is unclear. Germline lookup yields CDR1 LGHDT and CDR2 YNNKEL (reference sequence). V lost 0 bases and J lost 1, with 4 bases in between. The CDR3 spans 14 residues.

About this clonotype itself: Since the CDR3 does not end with the conserved phenylalanine or tryptophan, this likely comes from a read error. The rearrangement links TRBV4-1 to TRBJ2-5; D is unresolved. Near its end, the DNA agrees better with TRBJ2-1, so the J call may be wrong. Looked up from germline, CDR1 is MGHRA and CDR2 is YSYEKL. The CDR3 sequence is 16 residues long. This CDR3 is CASSQEELGSYNEQFL. In DNA form, the CDR3 reads TGCGCCAGCAGCCAAGAGGAGCTCGGCTCCTACAATGAGCAGTTCCTC.

The chain couples TRBV5-1 to TRBJ2-4, with D possibly TRBD1 on 6 matching bases. The CDR3 is 12 amino acids. V shed 0 bases and J shed 11 bases, with 9 bases lying between them. The germline gives CDR1 SGHRS, CDR2 YFSETQ. For the CDR3, the DNA is TGCGCCAGCAGCTTGGAGGGGGAAGTTCAGTACTTC. Translation: CASSLEGEVQYF. The complete variable domain, with remaining parts taken from reference TRBV5-1 and TRBJ2-4, reads KAGVTQTPRYLIKTRGQQVTLSCSPISGHRSVSWYQQTPGQGLQFLFEYFSETQRNKGNFPGRFSGRQFSNSRSEMNVSTLELGDSALYLCASSLEGEVQYFGAGTRLSVL.

This clonotype has ten or more counts. Here the CDR3 DNA reads TGTGCCAGCAGCTTGGGGGGGCCGGGTGAAAAACTGTTTTTT. As protein: CASSLGGPGEKLFF. This chain uses TRBV5-6 with TRBJ1-4, with D perhaps matching TRBD1 (6 bases). Germline V gene sequence: CDR1 SGHDT, CDR2 YYEEEE. Trimming removed 0 bases from V and 7 bases from J, with 10 bases in between. The CDR3 has 14 residues.

As concerns this clonotype: Because it lacks the conserved phenylalanine or tryptophan at the end, this CDR3 is likely a read error. The CDR3, as DNA: TGCAGCGTTGAAGTCCTCTCCTACGAGCAGTACTCC. It translates to CSVEVLSYEQYS. V gene TRBV29-1 combines with J gene TRBJ2-7; D is uncertain. Trimming removed 1 base at V and 0 bases at J, with 4 bases between. The length of the CDR3 is 12 residues. CDR1 and CDR2 from the germline V gene are SQVTM and ANQGSEA.

The J gene is TRBJ1-1, the V gene TRBV29-1, with D unclear. In germline, CDR1 is SQVTM, CDR2 ANQGSEA. This CDR3 has 14 residues. V was pared by 8 bases and J by 0 bases, with 16 bases between. The CDR3 DNA follows: TGCAGCACCTCCCTAGGGAGAATGAACACTGAAGCTTTCTTT. Its translation is CSTSLGRMNTEAFF.

This clonotype has only a few counts. V gene TRBV7-9 combines with J gene TRBJ2-5, with D tentatively TRBD2 (6 bases). The end of the DNA fits TRBJ2-7 better, so the J call may be wrong. Germline V gene lookup returns CDR1 SEHNR and CDR2 FQNEAQ (reference sequence). There are 17 residues in the CDR3. Here the CDR3 reads CASSLNPGSGLGYEQYF. The CDR3 bases are TGTGCCAGCAGCTTGAATCCGGGGTCGGGACTGGGCTACGAGCAGTACTTC.

V gene TRBV6-1 combines with J gene TRBJ2-1; a weak D match, TRBD2 (6 bases). The CDR3 has 14 residues. The germline V and J ends were trimmed by 4 bases and 5 bases, with 12 bases remaining between them. Germline V lookup: CDR1 MNHNS, CDR2 SASEGT. CDR3 in DNA: TGTGCCAGCAGTGTGGGGGGTACCCACAATGAGCAGTTCTTC. Translation: CASSVGGTHNEQFF.

The count of this clonotype is one. The V call is TRBV2, the J call TRBJ1-5; D is perhaps TRBD1 (5 bases). The V end was cut by 3 bases, the J end by 1 base, with 19 bases between. Germline-derived CDR1 and CDR2 are SNHLY and FYNNEI. The CDR3 is made up of 18 amino acids. CDR3 nucleotides: TGTGCCAGCAGTGAGATTGTATCCAGGGCATACAGCAATCAGCCCCAGCATTTT. Its translation is CASSEIVSRAYSNQPQHF. Full variable domain (rest looked up from reference TRBV2 and TRBJ1-5): EPEVTQTPSHQVTQMGQEVILRCVPISNHLYFYWYRQILGQKVEFLVSFYNNEISEKSEIFDDQFSVERPDGSNFTLKIRSTKLEDSAMYFCASSEIVSRAYSNQPQHFGDGTRLSIL.

The V and J genes are TRBV6-5 and TRBJ2-4; D perhaps matches TRBD2 (5 bases). This CDR3 region has 13 residues. Germline CDR1 reads MNHEY; CDR2 reads SVGAGI. With 5 bases removed from V and 8 bases from J, the gap between germline ends came to 13 bases. The CDR3: CASSLLHGDIQYF. CDR3 nucleotides: TGTGCCAGCAGTCTGTTGCACGGGGACATTCAGTACTTC.